This is a list of T cell receptor beta chains from one sample in a study of identical twins. TCRdb processed the 5' RACE reads anew with MiXCR; each CDR3 protein has one entry. The sample consists of 200,000 to 300,000 distinct CDR3 sequences, about 11% of them appearing once. The sample consisted of memory T cells sorted from blood. The receptors were sampled from a man aged 45 to 65 in good health. CDR3s include the opening cysteine and the closing phenylalanine or tryptophan. A D gene is named only where the DNA matches it firmly. Where a row states a size, it is once, few, many or the class of an expanded clone; other rows omit it.

v_gene	abundance	j_gene	d_gene	CDR3nt	CDR3aa
TRBV7-6	-	TRBJ2-7	TRBD1	TGTGCCAGCAGCGTAACAGGGGTAAGCGAGCAGTACTTC	CASSVTGVSEQYF
TRBV28	many	TRBJ2-5	-	TGTGCCAGCAGTTTATTTCTAGTTGCGGTTGGGGAGACCCAGTACTTC	CASSLFLVAVGETQYF
TRBV4-3	many	TRBJ2-7	-	TGCGCCAGCAGCCAAGGCTGGGTGGGGACCTACGAGCAGTACTTC	CASSQGWVGTYEQYF
TRBV27	-	TRBJ1-5	-	TGTGCCAGCAGTCGGGGATTGGGCAATCAGCCCCAGCATTTT	CASSRGLGNQPQHF
TRBV20-1	-	TRBJ2-7	-	TGCAGTGCTAGAGTCCCCCGGGCATCCTACGAGCAGTACTTC	CSARVPRASYEQYF
TRBV5-1	many	TRBJ2-5	-	TGCGCCAGCAGCACGGGGGAAGAAGAGACCCAGTACTTC	CASSTGEEETQYF
TRBV6-2/TRBV6-3	-	TRBJ1-5	-	TGTGCCAGCAGTTACGGTCGGTTATCGGTTGGAAGCAATCAGCCCCAGCATTTT	CASSYGRLSVGSNQPQHF
TRBV19	-	TRBJ1-5	TRBD1	TGTGCCAGTAATGGCGCTCTAGACAGGGGCGTTTTTCAGCCCCAGCATTTT	CASNGALDRGVFQPQHF
TRBV4-3	many	TRBJ2-1	-	TGCGCCAGCAGCCAAGATCTAACGGGAGTAATTCGTGAGCAGTTCTTC	CASSQDLTGVIREQFF
TRBV20-1	few	TRBJ2-7	TRBD2	TGCAGTGCGCCTTCCGGGGGGGGACAAAACTACCAGCAGTACTTC	CSAPSGGGQNYQQYF
TRBV3-1	-	TRBJ2-5	TRBD2	TGTGCCAGCAGCCAAGATCTGCGAGCGGGGGGGCGGGAGACCCAGTACTTC	CASSQDLRAGGRETQYF
TRBV3-1	-	TRBJ2-7	-	TGTGCCAGCAGCCAAGGACCCCTCTCCAATACTCTGTACTTC	CASSQGPLSNTLYF
TRBV4-3	few	TRBJ1-2	-	TGCGCCAGCAGCCAAGATGTTCAGGGACACTATGGCTACACCTTC	CASSQDVQGHYGYTF
TRBV9	-	TRBJ2-2	TRBD2	TGTGCCAGCAGCATTGGACTAGCGGGAGACAGCGGGGAGCTGTTTTTT	CASSIGLAGDSGELFF
TRBV4-1	few	TRBJ1-5	TRBD1	TGCGCCAGCAGCCTCCGACAGGGGAATCAGCCCCAGCATTTT	CASSLRQGNQPQHF
TRBV10-3	many	TRBJ2-1	-	TGTGCCATCAGTGCCCTATACAGCGGGAATGAGCAGTTCTTC	CAISALYSGNEQFF
TRBV25-1	many	TRBJ1-1	-	TGTGCCAGCAGTGAATTAGCGGGAGCTGAAGCTTTCTTT	CASSELAGAEAFF